This is a list of T cell receptor beta chains from one sample in a study of T cell changes during pregnancy in multiple sclerosis. TCRdb's table, derived via immunoSEQ multiplex PCR, lists solely in-frame clones and lacks some. The table lists approximately 94,000 clones, roughly 90% of them singletons, with roughly 2% in the top ten. The input for sequencing was peripheral blood, taken after pregnancy. Every receptor here comes from a female donor with multiple sclerosis, enrolled in a pregnancy study. Both conserved end residues are part of each CDR3. The order of the fields is V gene, clone size, J gene, D gene, CDR3 protein, CDR3 DNA. A D gene is named only where the DNA matches it firmly. Clone size is shown for a subset of rows, as once, few, many or a class of expanded clone.

V: TRBV19; size: -; J: TRBJ2-7; D: TRBD1; CDR3: CASSVPGQGSHEQYF; DNA: TGTGCCAGTAGTGTACCGGGACAGGGGTCCCACGAGCAGTACTTC
V: TRBV11-3; size: -; J: TRBJ1-5; D: -; CDR3: CASSFDNGLSQHF; DNA: TGTGCCAGCAGCTTCGATAACGGTCTTTCCCAGCATTTT
V: TRBV30; size: -; J: TRBJ2-5; D: -; CDR3: CAWSNLETQYF; DNA: TGTGCCTGGAGTAACTTAGAGACCCAGTACTTC
V: TRBV7-9; size: -; J: TRBJ1-6; D: TRBD1; CDR3: CASSLEGQRNSPLHF; DNA: TGTGCCAGCAGCTTAGAGGGACAGAGAAATTCACCCCTCCACTTT
V: TRBV6-5; size: -; J: TRBJ2-3; D: -; CDR3: CASSWDSRGDTQYF; DNA: TGTGCCAGCAGTTGGGACTCACGGGGTGATACGCAGTATTTT
V: TRBV19; size: -; J: TRBJ1-6; D: -; CDR3: CASSIAGKDSPLHF; DNA: TGTGCCAGTAGTATAGCAGGGAAAGATTCACCCCTCCACTTT
V: TRBV12-5; size: -; J: TRBJ1-1; D: TRBD1; CDR3: CASGWLTGGLSNTEAFF; DNA: TGTGCTAGTGGTTGGCTGACAGGGGGCTTGAGTAACACTGAAGCTTTCTTT
V: TRBV7-3; size: -; J: TRBJ2-5; D: TRBD1; CDR3: CASSLTRLGQGRSETQYF; DNA: TGTGCCAGCAGCTTAACCCGGTTAGGACAGGGAAGATCCGAGACCCAGTACTTC
V: TRBV27; size: -; J: TRBJ1-6; D: TRBD1; CDR3: CASSSGTVPRNSPLHF; DNA: TGTGCCAGCAGTTCCGGGACAGTGCCCCGCAATTCACCCCTCCACTTT
V: TRBV6-1; size: -; J: TRBJ2-7; D: -; CDR3: CASQSDRYPYEQYF; DNA: TGTGCCAGCCAAAGTGACAGGTACCCCTACGAGCAGTACTTC
V: TRBV7-3; size: -; J: TRBJ2-2; D: TRBD2; CDR3: CASSRITLSAGGPLRNTGELFF; DNA: TGTGCCAGCAGCCGAATAACCCTCTCAGCGGGAGGGCCCCTACGGAACACCGGGGAGCTGTTTTTT
V: TRBV2; size: -; J: TRBJ2-3; D: -; CDR3: CASSEAAVLGTDTQYF; DNA: TGTGCCAGCAGTGAAGCGGCGGTTTTGGGCACAGATACGCAGTATTTT
V: TRBV2; size: -; J: TRBJ1-1; D: TRBD1; CDR3: CASSEVTGGLRWAFF; DNA: TGTGCCAGCAGTGAAGTTACAGGGGGGCTGAGGTGGGCTTTCTTT
V: TRBV18; size: -; J: TRBJ1-5; D: -; CDR3: CASSPGANQPQHF; DNA: TGTGCCAGCTCACCAGGGGCTAATCAGCCCCAGCATTTT
V: TRBV12-5; size: -; J: TRBJ1-1; D: -; CDR3: CASGFWGTTEAFF; DNA: TGTGCTAGTGGTTTCTGGGGCACGACTGAAGCTTTCTTT
V: TRBV18; size: -; J: TRBJ2-5; D: TRBD1; CDR3: CASSWTGETQYF; DNA: TGTGCCAGCTCATGGACAGGGGAGACCCAGTACTTC
V: TRBV4-1; size: -; J: TRBJ1-4; D: -; CDR3: CASSQDPGGNEKLFF; DNA: TGCGCCAGCAGCCAAGATCCGGGGGGGAATGAAAAACTGTTTTTT
V: TRBV27; size: -; J: TRBJ2-5; D: -; CDR3: CASSLIRGGETQYF; DNA: TGTGCCAGCAGTTTAATCAGGGGAGGGGAGACCCAGTACTTC
V: TRBV10-3; size: -; J: TRBJ2-7; D: TRBD1; CDR3: CAIRGTATYEQYF; DNA: TGTGCCATCAGGGGGACAGCCACCTACGAGCAGTACTTC
V: TRBV5-1; size: -; J: TRBJ2-1; D: TRBD1; CDR3: CASSIKQGYNEQFF; DNA: TGCGCCAGCAGCATTAAACAGGGGTACAATGAGCAGTTCTTC
V: TRBV6-1; size: -; J: TRBJ2-7; D: TRBD2; CDR3: CASSAYPYTSGSYEQYF; DNA: TGTGCCAGCAGTGCGTACCCGTATACTAGCGGCTCCTACGAGCAGTACTTC
V: TRBV5-6; size: -; J: TRBJ1-3; D: -; CDR3: CASSLRGGSGNTIYF; DNA: TGTGCCAGCAGCTTGCGGGGGGGCTCTGGAAACACCATATATTTT
V: TRBV18; size: -; J: TRBJ2-7; D: TRBD2; CDR3: CASSPGLAGVSYEQYF; DNA: TGTGCCAGCTCACCCGGACTAGCGGGAGTCTCCTACGAGCAGTACTTC
V: TRBV10-3; size: -; J: TRBJ2-3; D: -; CDR3: CAISERGEVDTQYF; DNA: TGTGCCATCAGTGAAAGAGGGGAGGTTGATACGCAGTATTTT
V: TRBV5-6; size: -; J: TRBJ2-7; D: -; CDR3: CASSTDIPYEQYF; DNA: TGTGCCAGCAGCACCGACATTCCCTACGAGCAGTACTTC
V: TRBV7-2; size: -; J: TRBJ2-2; D: TRBD2; CDR3: CASSFPSGLGNTGELFF; DNA: TGTGCCAGCAGCTTCCCTAGCGGCCTTGGCAACACCGGGGAGCTGTTTTTT
V: TRBV2; size: once; J: TRBJ1-1; D: TRBD1; CDR3: CASSIRQGGTEAFF; DNA: TGTGCCAGCAGTATACGACAGGGGGGCACTGAAGCTTTCTTT
V: TRBV7-2; size: -; J: TRBJ2-7; D: TRBD1; CDR3: CASSFGTDIYEQYF; DNA: TGTGCCAGCAGCTTCGGGACAGACATCTACGAGCAGTACTTC
V: TRBV6-5; size: -; J: TRBJ2-7; D: -; CDR3: CASSYSRGSEQYF; DNA: TGTGCCAGCAGTTATAGCAGGGGTTCCGAGCAGTACTTC
V: TRBV15; size: -; J: TRBJ1-5; D: -; CDR3: CATRPGANSNQPQHF; DNA: TGTGCCACCAGGCCAGGGGCGAATAGCAATCAGCCCCAGCATTTT
V: TRBV15; size: -; J: TRBJ1-4; D: -; CDR3: CATSRTPDNEKLFF; DNA: TGTGCCACCAGTCGTACACCCGATAATGAAAAACTGTTTTTT
V: TRBV11-1; size: -; J: TRBJ1-2; D: -; CDR3: CASSLGFGADTF; DNA: TGTGCCAGCAGCTTAGGATTCGGAGCCGACACCTTC
V: TRBV30; size: -; J: TRBJ2-1; D: -; CDR3: CAWSVLAIDEQFF; DNA: TGTGCCTGGAGTGTACTAGCTATCGATGAGCAGTTCTTC
V: TRBV18; size: -; J: TRBJ1-5; D: -; CDR3: CASSPRGAAGGYSNQPQHF; DNA: TGTGCCAGCTCACCAAGAGGGGCAGCTGGGGGGTATAGCAATCAGCCCCAGCATTTT
V: TRBV27; size: -; J: TRBJ1-2; D: TRBD1; CDR3: CASSLLGTEISHGYTF; DNA: TGTGCCAGCAGTTTATTAGGGACAGAAATTTCACATGGCTACACCTTC
V: TRBV30; size: once; J: TRBJ1-5; D: -; CDR3: CAWSVQGRSQPQHF; DNA: TGTGCCTGGAGTGTACAGGGAAGGTCTCAGCCCCAGCATTTT
V: TRBV19; size: -; J: TRBJ2-3; D: -; CDR3: CASGTRQLTPLSTDTQYF; DNA: TGTGCCAGTGGAACCAGACAGTTAACCCCGCTGAGCACAGATACGCAGTATTTT
V: TRBV2; size: -; J: TRBJ1-6; D: TRBD1; CDR3: CASSERTGVNSPLHF; DNA: TGTGCCAGCAGTGAGAGGACAGGGGTTAATTCACCCCTCCACTTT
V: TRBV19; size: -; J: TRBJ1-5; D: -; CDR3: CASSSFSNQPQHF; DNA: TGTGCCAGTAGTTCCTTTAGCAATCAGCCCCAGCATTTT
V: TRBV11-2; size: -; J: TRBJ2-7; D: TRBD1; CDR3: CASSPATGGISPREQYF; DNA: TGTGCCAGCAGCCCTGCGACAGGGGGCATTTCCCCTCGCGAGCAGTACTTC
V: TRBV28; size: -; J: TRBJ1-6; D: TRBD1; CDR3: CASRGTGSVESPLHF; DNA: TGTGCCAGCAGGGGGACAGGGTCTGTGGAATCACCCCTCCACTTT
V: TRBV19; size: -; J: TRBJ2-6; D: -; CDR3: CASTTFLPSGANVLTF; DNA: TGTGCCAGTACCACATTCCTTCCCTCTGGGGCCAACGTCCTGACTTTC
V: TRBV29-1; size: -; J: TRBJ2-1; D: -; CDR3: CSGTTGLSGEQFF; DNA: TGCAGCGGTACAACAGGCCTATCGGGTGAGCAGTTCTTC
V: TRBV11-3; size: once; J: TRBJ1-3; D: -; CDR3: CASSLGGGHTSSGNTIYF; DNA: TGTGCCAGCAGCTTAGGAGGGGGACATACCAGCTCTGGAAACACCATATATTTT
V: TRBV19; size: -; J: TRBJ2-7; D: TRBD1; CDR3: CASSISSGQGHEQYF; DNA: TGTGCCAGTAGTATATCTTCGGGACAGGGACACGAGCAGTACTTC